This T cell receptor (beta chain) emerged from a study of blood T cell repertoires in COVID-19. Study as a whole: Both acute and convalescent COVID-19 samples were obtained from the United States, Italy and Spain.

The CDR3 covers 15 residues. CDR1 and CDR2 from the germline V gene are MDHEN and SYDVKM. V shed 4 bases, J shed 4 bases, and the junction held 9 bases outside the gene matches. Sequencing was performed with immunoSEQ multiplex PCR; in TCRdb, only in-frame clones are kept and a portion is missing. The table includes 70,000 to 95,000 clones, about 82% detected once. The origin of this receptor is a woman in her 70s with active or convalescent COVID-19. This chain joins TRBV28 and TRBJ1-1; TRBD1 matches 7 bases. The sample was peripheral blood. As DNA, the CDR3 is TGTGCCAGCAGTTCCTCAAGGGGGCGCGCCACTGAAGCTTTCTTT. Protein product: CASSSSRGRATEAFF.